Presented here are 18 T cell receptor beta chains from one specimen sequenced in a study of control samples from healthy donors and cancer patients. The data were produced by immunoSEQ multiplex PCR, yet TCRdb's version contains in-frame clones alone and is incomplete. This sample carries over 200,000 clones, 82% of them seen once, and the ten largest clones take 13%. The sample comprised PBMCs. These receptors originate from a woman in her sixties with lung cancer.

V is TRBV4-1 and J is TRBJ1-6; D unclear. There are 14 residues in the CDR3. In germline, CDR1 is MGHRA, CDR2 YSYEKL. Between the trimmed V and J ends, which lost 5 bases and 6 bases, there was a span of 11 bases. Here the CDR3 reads CASSSRGTNSPLHF. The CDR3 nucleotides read TGCGCCAGCAGCTCCCGGGGAACTAATTCACCCCTCCACTTT.

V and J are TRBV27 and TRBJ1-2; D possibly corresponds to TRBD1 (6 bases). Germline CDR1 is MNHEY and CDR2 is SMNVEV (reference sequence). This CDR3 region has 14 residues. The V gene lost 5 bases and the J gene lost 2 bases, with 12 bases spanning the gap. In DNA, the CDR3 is TGTGCCAGCAGTCGTTCACAGGGAAACTATGGCTACACCTTC. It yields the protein CASSRSQGNYGYTF.

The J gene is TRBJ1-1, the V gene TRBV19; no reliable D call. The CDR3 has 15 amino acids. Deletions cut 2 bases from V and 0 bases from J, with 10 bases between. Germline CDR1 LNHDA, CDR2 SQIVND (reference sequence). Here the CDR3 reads CASSINPGMNTEAFF. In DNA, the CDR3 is TGTGCCAGTAGTATAAATCCGGGCATGAACACTGAAGCTTTCTTT.

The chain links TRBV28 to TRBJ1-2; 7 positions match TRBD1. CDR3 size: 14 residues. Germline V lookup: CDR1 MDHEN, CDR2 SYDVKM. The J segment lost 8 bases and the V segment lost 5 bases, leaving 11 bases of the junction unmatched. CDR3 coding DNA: TGTGCCAGCAGTCCGCCGGACAGGTTTTTCGGCTACACCTTC. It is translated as CASSPPDRFFGYTF.

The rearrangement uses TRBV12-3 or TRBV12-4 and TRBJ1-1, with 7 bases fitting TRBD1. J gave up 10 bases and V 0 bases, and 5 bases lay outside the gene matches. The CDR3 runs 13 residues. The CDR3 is CASSLAEGASAFF. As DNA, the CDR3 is TGTGCCAGCAGTTTAGCCGAGGGGGCGTCAGCTTTCTTT.

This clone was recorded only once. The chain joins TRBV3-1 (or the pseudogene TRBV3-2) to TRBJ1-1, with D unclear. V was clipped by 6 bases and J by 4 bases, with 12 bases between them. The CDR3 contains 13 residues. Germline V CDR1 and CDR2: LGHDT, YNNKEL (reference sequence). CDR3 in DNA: TGTGCCAGCAGTTCGACTATGGGCACTGAAGCTTTCTTT. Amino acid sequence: CASSSTMGTEAFF.

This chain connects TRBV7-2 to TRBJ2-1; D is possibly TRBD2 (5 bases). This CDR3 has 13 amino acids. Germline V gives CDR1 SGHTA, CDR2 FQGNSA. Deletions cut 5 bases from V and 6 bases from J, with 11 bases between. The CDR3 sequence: CASSLRVPNEQFF. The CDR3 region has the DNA TGTGCCAGCAGCCTGAGGGTACCCAATGAGCAGTTCTTC.

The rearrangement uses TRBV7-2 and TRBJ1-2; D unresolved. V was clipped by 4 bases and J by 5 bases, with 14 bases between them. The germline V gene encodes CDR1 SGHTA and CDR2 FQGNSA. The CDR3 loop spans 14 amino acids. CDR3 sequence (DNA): TGTGCCAGCAGCTATGCCCGGGGTGGATATGGCTACACCTTC. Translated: CASSYARGGYGYTF.

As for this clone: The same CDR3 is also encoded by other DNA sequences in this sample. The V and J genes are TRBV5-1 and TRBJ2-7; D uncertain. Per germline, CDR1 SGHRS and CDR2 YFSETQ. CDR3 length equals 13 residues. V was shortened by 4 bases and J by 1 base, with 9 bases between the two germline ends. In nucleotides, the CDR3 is TGCGCCAGCAGCCCGTCCGGTTCCTACGAGCAGTACTTC. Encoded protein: CASSPSGSYEQYF.

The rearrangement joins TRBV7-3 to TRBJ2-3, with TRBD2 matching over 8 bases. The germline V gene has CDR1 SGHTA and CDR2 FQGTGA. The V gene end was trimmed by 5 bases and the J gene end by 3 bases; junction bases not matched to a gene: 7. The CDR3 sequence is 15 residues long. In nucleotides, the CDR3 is TGTGCCAGCAGCCAAACGGGAGGGAGAACAGATACGCAGTATTTT. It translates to CASSQTGGRTDTQYF. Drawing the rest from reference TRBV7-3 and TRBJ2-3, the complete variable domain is GAGVSQTPSNKVTEKGKYVELRCDPISGHTALYWYRQSLGQGPEFLIYFQGTGAADDSGLPNDRFFAVRPEGSVSTLKIQRTERGDSAVYLCASSQTGGRTDTQYFGPGTRLTVL.

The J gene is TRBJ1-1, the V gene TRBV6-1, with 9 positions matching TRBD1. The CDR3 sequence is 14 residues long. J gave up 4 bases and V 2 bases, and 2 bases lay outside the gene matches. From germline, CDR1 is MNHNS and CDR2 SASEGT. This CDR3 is CASSETGGVTEAFF. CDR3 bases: TGTGCCAGCAGTGAAACAGGGGGCGTCACTGAAGCTTTCTTT.

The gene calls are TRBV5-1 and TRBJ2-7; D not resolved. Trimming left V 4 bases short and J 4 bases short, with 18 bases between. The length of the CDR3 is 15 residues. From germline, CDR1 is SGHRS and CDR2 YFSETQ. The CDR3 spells CASSHDGSELYEQYF. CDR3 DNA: TGCGCCAGCAGCCATGACGGCTCAGAGCTATACGAGCAGTACTTC.

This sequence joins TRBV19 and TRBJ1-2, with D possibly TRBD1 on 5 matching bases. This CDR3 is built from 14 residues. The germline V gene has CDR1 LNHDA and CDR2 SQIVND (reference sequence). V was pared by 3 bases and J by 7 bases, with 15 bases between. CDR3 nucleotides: TGTGCCAGTAGTATTATTTCAGGGTCGGTTGGCTACACCTTC. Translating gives CASSIISGSVGYTF.

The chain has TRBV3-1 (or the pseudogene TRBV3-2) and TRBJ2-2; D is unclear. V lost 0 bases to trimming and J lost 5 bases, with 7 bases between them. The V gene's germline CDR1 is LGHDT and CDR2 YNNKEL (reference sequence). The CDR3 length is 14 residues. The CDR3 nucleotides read TGTGCCAGCAGCCAAGATCTGGCTACCGGGGAGCTGTTTTTT. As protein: CASSQDLATGELFF.

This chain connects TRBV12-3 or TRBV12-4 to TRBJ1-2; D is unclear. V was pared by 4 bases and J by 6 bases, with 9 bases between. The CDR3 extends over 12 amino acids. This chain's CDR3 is CASSSWRDGYTF. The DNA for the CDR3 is TGTGCCAGCAGTTCCTGGCGAGATGGCTACACCTTC.

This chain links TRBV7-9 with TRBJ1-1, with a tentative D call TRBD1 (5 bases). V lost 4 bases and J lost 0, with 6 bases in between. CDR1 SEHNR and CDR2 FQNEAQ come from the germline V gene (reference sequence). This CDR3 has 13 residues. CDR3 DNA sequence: TGTGCCAGCAGCTCCAGGGTGAACACTGAAGCTTTCTTT. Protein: CASSSRVNTEAFF. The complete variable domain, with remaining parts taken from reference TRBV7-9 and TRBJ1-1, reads DTGVSQNPRHKITKRGQNVTFRCDPISEHNRLYWYRQTLGQGPEFLTYFQNEAQLEKSRLLSDRFSAERPKGSFSTLEIQRTEQGDSAMYLCASSSRVNTEAFFGQGTRLTVV.

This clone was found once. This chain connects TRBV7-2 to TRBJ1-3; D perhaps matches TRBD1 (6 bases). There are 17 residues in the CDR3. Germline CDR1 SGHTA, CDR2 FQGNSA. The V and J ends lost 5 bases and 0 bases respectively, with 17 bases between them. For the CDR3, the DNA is TGTGCCAGCAGCGACGGGACACCGGTCTTCTCTGGAAACACCATATATTTT. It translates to CASSDGTPVFSGNTIYF.

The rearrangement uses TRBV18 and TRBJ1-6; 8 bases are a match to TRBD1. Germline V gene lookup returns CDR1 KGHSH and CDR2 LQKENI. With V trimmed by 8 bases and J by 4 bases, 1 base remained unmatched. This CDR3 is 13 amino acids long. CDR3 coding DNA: TGTGCCAGCCGGGACAGGTATAATTCACCCCTCCACTTT. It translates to CASRDRYNSPLHF.